This section outlines one T cell receptor beta chain sequence together with its context. Per the original data handling: Scientists estimated how many nucleated cells there were by amplifying reference gene primers. Using immunoSEQ multiplex PCR, the repertoire was profiled, and TCRdb retains in-frame clones only, with some absent. V and J calls plus clone size are reproduced from that table; the DNA served to infer D and trimming. This sample has some 290,000 clones, with roughly 90% found just once. Germline values: CDR1 MNHEY, CDR2 SVGAGI. V was clipped by 8 bases and J by 4 bases, with 17 bases between them. The CDR3 contains 15 residues. The source of the sample is a study of blood T cell repertoires in COVID-19. Looking at the study overall: Specimens from acute and convalescent COVID-19 originated in the United States, Italy and Spain.

The rearrangement uses TRBV6-5 and TRBJ2-2; perhaps TRBD2 as D (7 bases). Source material: peripheral blood. This receptor was obtained from a woman aged 30 to 39 with COVID-19, enrolled during active disease. The CDR3 reads CASERTRGSTGELFF. The CDR3 DNA is TGTGCCAGCGAGAGGACTAGGGGGTCCACCGGGGAGCTGTTTTTT.